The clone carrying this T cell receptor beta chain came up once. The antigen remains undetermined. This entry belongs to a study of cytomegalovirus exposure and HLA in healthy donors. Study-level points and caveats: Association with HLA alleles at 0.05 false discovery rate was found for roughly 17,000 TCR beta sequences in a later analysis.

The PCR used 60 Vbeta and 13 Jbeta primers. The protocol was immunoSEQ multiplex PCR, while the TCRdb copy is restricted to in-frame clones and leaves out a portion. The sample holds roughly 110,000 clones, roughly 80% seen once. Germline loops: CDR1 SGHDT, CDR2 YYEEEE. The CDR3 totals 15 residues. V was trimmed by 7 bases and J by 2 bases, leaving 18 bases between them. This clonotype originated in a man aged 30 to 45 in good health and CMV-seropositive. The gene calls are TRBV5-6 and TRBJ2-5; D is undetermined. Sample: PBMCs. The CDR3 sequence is CASRSFAAPQETQYF. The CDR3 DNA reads TGTGCCAGCCGATCGTTCGCGGCCCCACAAGAGACCCAGTACTTC.